The rows below give T cell receptor beta chains drawn from one sample of a study of molecular identifiers for immune sequencing clone quantification. Using its own MiXCR run on the PCR reads, TCRdb lists one record per CDR3 protein. Of over 60,000 distinct CDR3 sequences in the sample, around 19% were seen once. The sample taken for sequencing was naive CD8+ T cells from blood, with Jurkat cell RNA spiked in. These receptors were collected from a human donor in good health. Some libraries in this study had Jurkat cell RNA spiked in. CDR3s include the opening cysteine and the closing phenylalanine or tryptophan.

j_call,v_call,cdr3_aa
TRBJ2-3,TRBV9,CASSVEGREGDTQYF
TRBJ2-1,TRBV11-3,CASRGRDGPNEQFF
TRBJ2-1,TRBV7-9,CASSLGGRVPYNEQFF
TRBJ1-3,TRBV4-2,CASSQGPSSGNTIYF
TRBJ2-7,TRBV5-1,CASSFFVSESSCEQYF
TRBJ2-7,TRBV9,CASSVGSGGSYEQYF
TRBJ2-7,TRBV19,CASSIGQAYEQYF
TRBJ2-4,TRBV7-9,CASSFSPGAAIAKNIQYF
TRBJ2-7,TRBV7-9,CASSPPGTGGLEQYF
TRBJ2-6,TRBV12-3/TRBV12-4,CASSPAGAVLTF
TRBJ2-1,TRBV7-8,CASSGGLAASEQFF
TRBJ2-3,TRBV24-1,CATSELGLAGVTDTQYF
TRBJ2-1,TRBV3-1,CASSQVSYNEQFF
TRBJ1-1,TRBV28,CASSLRSGGWDTEAFF
TRBJ1-1,TRBV6-6,CASSPRQGAGTEAFF
TRBJ2-2,TRBV28,CASSLWTVTSDRGDTGELFF
TRBJ1-4,TRBV15,CATSDFNANEKLFF
TRBJ2-5,TRBV7-6,CASSLGLGGYQETQYF
TRBJ1-5,TRBV6-1,CASSDGGQPQHF
TRBJ2-1,TRBV7-2,CASSFFRINEQFF
TRBJ2-3,TRBV12-3/TRBV12-4,CASSLERITQYF
TRBJ1-1,TRBV4-1,CASTSSNTEAFF
TRBJ2-1,TRBV2,CASSEFASGSDEQFF
TRBJ2-1,TRBV20-1,CSARDGGTVGNEQFF
TRBJ2-1,TRBV3-1,CASGQDWTRTNYEQFF
TRBJ1-1,TRBV24-1,CATSDMSGRAFF
TRBJ2-5,TRBV12-3/TRBV12-4,CASTRGYQETQYF
TRBJ2-2,TRBV24-1,CATSALRLGELFF
TRBJ1-4,TRBV9,CASSVEGRKNEKLFF
TRBJ2-2,TRBV6-5,CASSFGTPSGELFF
TRBJ2-6,TRBV7-9,CASSPSNVRAVFSGANVLTF
TRBJ1-2,TRBV9,CATRTSQGGYTF
TRBJ2-3,TRBV9,CASSAEGRQGADTQYF
TRBJ2-2,TRBV10-1,CASEDTGELFF
TRBJ2-6,TRBV7-9,CASSPRYSGANVLTF